This TCR beta chain was retrieved from a study of blood T cell repertoires in COVID-19. Study background: Sites across the United States, Italy and Spain contributed samples from acute and convalescent COVID-19.

CDR1 is SGHAT, CDR2 FQNNGV, per germline. Between the trimmed V and J ends, which lost 1 base and 0 bases, there was a span of 13 bases. The length of the CDR3 is 17 residues. The authors' processing: Amplification of reference gene primers provided the estimated nucleated cell counts. The protocol was immunoSEQ multiplex PCR, while the TCRdb copy is restricted to in-frame clones and leaves out a portion. The DNA was the basis for D and trimming; V, J and clone size are from that table. Among roughly 100,000 clones listed, approximately 82% were seen once. This clone has just one count. This chain uses TRBV11-2 with TRBJ1-3; D uncertain. The source material was peripheral blood. The receptor was derived from an elderly woman with acute or convalescent COVID-19. The CDR3 nucleotides read TGTGCCAGCAGCTTAGTAGGCAGGTCCAACTCTGGAAACACCATATATTTT. Encoded protein: CASSLVGRSNSGNTIYF.